This entry lists 15 T cell receptor beta chains sequenced from one sample in a study of T cells after yellow fever vaccination. Using its own MiXCR run on the 5' RACE reads, TCRdb lists one record per CDR3 protein. The sample shows about 73,000 distinct CDR3 sequences, about 7.7% of them seen only once. The specimen was CD8+ T cells sorted from PBMCs, collected on the day of the yellow fever booster vaccination. These receptors all come from a man aged 25 to 40 who received the YFV17D yellow fever vaccine.

This clonotype showed up just a few times. The V and J genes are TRBV5-6 and TRBJ2-7, with D perhaps matching TRBD1 or TRBD2 (6 bases each). Per germline, CDR1 SGHDT and CDR2 YYEEEE. This CDR3 has 16 amino acids. V was clipped by 0 bases and J by 2 bases, with 15 bases between them. CDR3 nucleotide sequence: TGTGCCAGCAGCTTGGTGGACCTGGAGGGGGCCTACGAGCAGTACTTC. This sequence encodes CASSLVDLEGAYEQYF. Together with reference TRBV5-6 and TRBJ2-7, the CDR3 gives the full variable domain: DAGVTQSPTHLIKTRGQQVTLRCSPKSGHDTVSWYQQALGQGPQFIFQYYEEEERQRGNFPDRFSGHQFPNYSSELNVNALLLGDSALYLCASSLVDLEGAYEQYFGPGTRLTVT.

This clonotype was counted ten times or more. The chain joins TRBV12-3 or TRBV12-4 to TRBJ1-3; D remains ambiguous. The CDR3 length is 12 residues. Trimming removed 6 bases from V and 0 bases from J, with 3 bases in between. The DNA of the CDR3 is TGTGCCAGCAGCCCCTCTGGAAACACCATATATTTT. Encoded protein: CASSPSGNTIYF.

This clonotype occurred a few times. The chain joins TRBV11-2 to TRBJ2-1, with 8 bases fitting TRBD1. The CDR3 loop spans 15 amino acids. Germline V lookup: CDR1 SGHAT, CDR2 FQNNGV. The V segment lost 4 bases and the J segment 2 bases; nucleotides outside the gene matches: 4. CDR3: CASSWTGTTYNEQFF. The CDR3 region has the DNA TGTGCCAGCAGCTGGACAGGGACGACCTACAATGAGCAGTTCTTC.

This clonotype was found many times. The gene calls are TRBV29-1 and TRBJ2-3; no reliable D call. The germline gives CDR1 SQVTM, CDR2 ANQGSEA. This CDR3 comprises 12 residues. Trimming took off 7 bases at V and 5 bases at J, with 13 bases between the two ends. CDR3 DNA sequence: TGCAGCGCCCGGACGGTGGGAGATACGCAGTATTTT. It encodes CSARTVGDTQYF.

The gene calls are TRBV12-3 or TRBV12-4 and TRBJ2-2; D is ambiguous. Trimming took off 7 bases at V and 3 bases at J, with 12 bases between the two ends. This CDR3 comprises 14 residues. This CDR3 reads CASTESVYTGELFF. In nucleotides, the CDR3 is TGTGCCAGCACTGAATCCGTTTACACCGGGGAGCTGTTTTTT.

This rearrangement joins TRBV7-2 to TRBJ1-4; possibly TRBD1 for D (6 bases). From germline, CDR1 is SGHTA and CDR2 FQGNSA. The CDR3 has 16 residues. The V end was cut by 5 bases, the J end by 6 bases, with 19 bases between. DNA of the CDR3: TGTGCCAGCAGCCTGCTCCCCGGGACATCAGATGAAAAACTGTTTTTT. As protein: CASSLLPGTSDEKLFF. Complete variable domain (other parts from reference TRBV7-2 and TRBJ1-4): GAGVSQSPSNKVTEKGKDVELRCDPISGHTALYWYRQSLGQGLEFLIYFQGNSAPDKSGLPSDRFSAERTGGSVSTLTIQRTQQEDSAVYLCASSLLPGTSDEKLFFGSGTQLSVL.

A few counts support this clonotype. The chain combines TRBV27 with TRBJ2-7; maybe TRBD1 (5 bases). V lost 3 bases, J lost 5 bases, and 20 bases lay in between. The CDR3 is 16 residues long. Germline CDR1 reads MNHEY; CDR2 reads SMNVEV (reference sequence). The CDR3 DNA is TGTGCCAGCAGTTTCATTTGGGGCGATAAGGTGGACGAGCAGTACTTC. The encoded protein is CASSFIWGDKVDEQYF.

This clonotype was detected only a few times. This sequence joins TRBV6-5 and TRBJ2-3; D might be TRBD1 or TRBD2, each matching 6 bases. Germline V gives CDR1 MNHEY, CDR2 SVGAGI. The CDR3 loop spans 17 amino acids. V gave up 4 bases and J gave up 2 bases, with 19 bases separating them. The DNA for the CDR3 is TGTGCCAGCAGTTCTTTTTCTCGGGGGCTTCCCACAGATACGCAGTATTTT. As protein: CASSSFSRGLPTDTQYF.

This clonotype was seen only a few times. DNA for the CDR3: TGTGCCAGCAGTCCCGGGGGCGTTGAGACCCAGTACTTC. This translates into CASSPGGVETQYF. J is TRBJ2-5 and V is TRBV12-3 or TRBV12-4; either TRBD1 or TRBD2 may fit D (6 bases each). V dropped 5 bases and J dropped 5 bases, with 12 bases sitting between them. The CDR3 runs 13 residues.

This chain links TRBV2 with TRBJ2-1; 8 positions agree with TRBD2. V trimming: 6 bases; J trimming: 12 bases; junction bases outside the gene matches: 19. The germline CDR1 and CDR2 sequences are SNHLY and FYNNEI. This CDR3 has 16 residues. CDR3 residues: CASRTPEERETYGQFF. DNA for the CDR3: TGTGCCAGCAGGACCCCAGAGGAGCGGGAGACGTACGGGCAGTTCTTC. Complete variable domain (other parts from reference TRBV2 and TRBJ2-1): EPEVTQTPSHQVTQMGQEVILRCVPISNHLYFYWYRQILGQKVEFLVSFYNNEISEKSEIFDDQFSVERPDGSNFTLKIRSTKLEDSAMYFCASRTPEERETYGQFFGPGTRLTVL.

This clonotype was recorded many times. The CDR3 region is CASSYTAGVETQYF. The CDR3 DNA reads as TGTGCCAGCAGCTATACAGCGGGAGTGGAGACCCAGTACTTC. The rearrangement links TRBV7-6 to TRBJ2-5; the match to TRBD2 covers 8 bases. This CDR3 contains 14 residues. Per the germline V gene, CDR1 is SGHVS and CDR2 is FNYEAQ. The V gene end was trimmed by 4 bases and the J gene end by 5 bases; junction bases not matched to a gene: 6.

Remarks on this clonotype: A read error is possible here, since a much larger clone lies one base away. The chain is built from TRBV12-3 or TRBV12-4 and TRBJ1-5; D ambiguous. This CDR3 region has 13 residues. V was pared by 8 bases and J by 4 bases, with 12 bases between. The CDR3 spells CASRQIRNQPQHF. DNA for the CDR3: TGTGCCAGCCGTCAAATCAGAAATCAGCCCCAGCATTTT.

The chain links TRBV9 to TRBJ2-7; D ambiguous. The ends were cut back, 3 bases at V and 3 bases at J, with 10 bases in the middle. Germline CDR1 is SGDLS and CDR2 is YYNGEE. CDR3 length: 13 amino acids. The CDR3: CASSGGDDYEQYF. CDR3 DNA: TGTGCCAGCAGCGGAGGAGATGACTACGAGCAGTACTTC. The variable domain in full, completed from reference TRBV9 and TRBJ2-7, reads DSGVTQTPKHLITATGQRVTLRCSPRSGDLSVYWYQQSLDQGLQFLIQYYNGEERAKGNILERFSAQQFPDLHSELNLSSLELGDSALYFCASSGGDDYEQYFGPGTRLTVT.

The chain employs TRBV6-1 and TRBJ2-1; the D is unclear. This CDR3 spans 13 amino acids. CDR1 is MNHNS, CDR2 SASEGT, per germline. The V and J ends lost 6 bases and 0 bases respectively, with 6 bases between them. The CDR3 DNA reads TGTGCCAGCAGCCCCGGCTCCTACAATGAGCAGTTCTTC. It encodes CASSPGSYNEQFF.

This clonotype appeared many times. This chain connects TRBV20-1 to TRBJ2-5, with 9 bases identical to TRBD2. V dropped 0 bases and J dropped 0; count of bases not matched to a gene: 5. Germline CDR1 and CDR2: DFQATT and SNEGSKA (reference sequence). The CDR3 contains 16 residues. The CDR3 protein is CSARDWVAGDQETQYF. The CDR3 nucleotides are TGCAGTGCTAGAGATTGGGTAGCGGGAGACCAAGAGACCCAGTACTTC.